This T cell receptor beta chain was sequenced for a study of tumor-infiltrating lymphocytes in primary liver carcinoma (TCRdb year 2017). Turning to the overall study: Of the five patients (three men and two women, aged 30 to 69 years), four had hepatocellular carcinoma and one had combined HCC and intrahepatic cholangiocarcinoma. Tumors of the five patients were stage T1-T3 N0M0 with maximum diameters of roughly 4.2 to 10 cm. Reproducibility between technical replicate repertoires was high, with correlation coefficients above 0.95 and mean shared-clone rates about 0.9. To link TCRbeta repertoire diversity with the local molecular phenotype, the approximately 23 tumor region samples were profiled using Agilent mRNA microarrays. Samples yielded roughly 3.5 to 8 million productive TCRbeta reads; read depth did not differ significantly between tissue types. TCRbeta repertoire sequencing covered 35 specimens from 5 patients: roughly 25 tumor regions, 5 adjacent noncancerous liver tissues and 5 peripheral blood samples. Across five regions of each liver tumor, along with adjacent normal tissue and blood, the study brought together TCRbeta repertoire sequencing, expression microarrays and whole-exome sequencing.

A constant-region primer and ProtoScript II reverse transcriptase were used to reverse-transcribe TCRbeta-specific cDNA from approximately 550 ng total RNA. Three nested multiplex PCR rounds, following a slightly modified ARM-PCR procedure, were used to build the TCRbeta libraries. Multiplex TRBV1-TRBV30 forward primers and a Cbeta reverse primer were used in the first two PCR rounds, each of which was run for around 9 cycles. Sample barcodes and Illumina adapters were added in a final 25-cycle PCR with Deep VentR polymerase. Before sequencing, amplicons of 200-500 bp were gel-purified using a QIAquick gel extraction kit. An Illumina HiSeq 2500 was used to sequence the TCRbeta amplicons, generating 250-bp paired-end reads. As for the authors' bioinformatics: Quality trimming of reads was performed with Trimmomatic v0.33, and paired reads were merged with FLASH v1.2.11 so that full CDR3 sequences could be recovered. MiGEC v1.2.1b assigned V, D and J germline segments to the rearranged TCRbeta sequences. Clonotype statistics and Shannon-Wiener diversity indices were calculated with VDJtools v1.0.0. Except for diversity analysis, only each sample's 250 most abundant clonotypes were used in subsequent analyses to reduce sampling bias. TCRdb itself trimmed the public reads at Q25 with fastp, ran MiXCR and retained productive beta chains. Here each entry gathers all rows of one CDR3 protein and keeps the most common genes and DNA. TCRdb, not the authors, supplied the V and J calls. This sample is represented by 100,000 or so distinct CDR3 sequences; more than 60% of them were singletons. The ten top clones hold about 9.2% of the sample.

What the research found in general, with its limitations: Only a few patients were included in the study, and the authors note that the findings should be validated in a larger study. Compared with blood, tumors had a significantly larger share of the repertoire taken up by the top 250 clones (p = 0.039). Just about 8-24% of top clones turned up in all five regions of a tumor, which suggests spatial heterogeneity among tumor-infiltrating T cells. Comparison of CD4+ and CD8+ T cell repertoires was precluded by the use of bulk unsorted samples. Because sequencing covered only the TCR beta chain and unpaired alpha chains were not captured, true repertoire diversity is likely underestimated. Repertoire overlap was higher between tumor regions (mean roughly 36%) than tumor-adjacent (roughly 17%) or tumor-blood (14%) pairs, consistent with antigen-driven expansion.

Without any cell sorting, total RNA and DNA were extracted together from 20-30 mg of bulk tissue using the AllPrep DNA/RNA mini kit. Between late 2015 and 2016, roughly five patients in China with histopathologically diagnosed primary liver carcinoma had surgical resection. Chronic HBV infection was present in the patients, and the patients were treatment-naive at sampling. Five spatially separated regions were sampled per tumor: superior, inferior, left-lateral and right-lateral poles, plus the tumor centre. Histological examination found more than 75% viable tumor cells in every tumor sample. Each fresh piece of tumor and adjacent tissue was cut in two, with one half stored in RNAlater at -80 degrees C and the other half sent for histology. Comment on this clonotype: This clone's antigen is unknown. Nothing much larger sits one base from this clone, and base qualities are not available.

Trimming removed 5 bases from V and 0 bases from J; the gene matches leave 5 bases unexplained. Looking up the germline V gene yields CDR1 MNHNS and CDR2 SASEGT. The CDR3 numbers 16 residues from cysteine through phenylalanine. The entry retains the CDR3 DNA only, 48 bases that are in frame from base 1. This chain is built from TRBV6-1 and TRBJ2-1; TRBD2 fits 9 bases in the junction. The receptor was isolated from a woman aged 55-70 years with primary liver carcinoma and hepatitis B virus infection. The specimen was liver tumor tissue from sampling region 5. Explained via the paper, the cell subset or site label denotes: tumor region T5, tumor centre. The sequenced DNA is TGTGCCAGCAGTAGCCCTAGCGGGACCTCCTACAATGAGCAGTTCTTC. This yields the protein CASSSPSGTSYNEQFF.